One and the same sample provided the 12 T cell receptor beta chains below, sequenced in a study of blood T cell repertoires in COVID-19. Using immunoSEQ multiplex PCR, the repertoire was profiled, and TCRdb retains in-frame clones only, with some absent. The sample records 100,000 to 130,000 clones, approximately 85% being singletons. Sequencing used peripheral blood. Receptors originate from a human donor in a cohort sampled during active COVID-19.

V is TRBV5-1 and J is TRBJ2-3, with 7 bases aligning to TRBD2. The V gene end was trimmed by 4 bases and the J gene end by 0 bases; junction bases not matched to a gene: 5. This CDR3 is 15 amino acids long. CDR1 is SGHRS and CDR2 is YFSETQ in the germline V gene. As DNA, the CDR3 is TGCGCCAGCAGCCCGGACGGGGGGAGCACAGATACGCAGTATTTT. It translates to CASSPDGGSTDTQYF.

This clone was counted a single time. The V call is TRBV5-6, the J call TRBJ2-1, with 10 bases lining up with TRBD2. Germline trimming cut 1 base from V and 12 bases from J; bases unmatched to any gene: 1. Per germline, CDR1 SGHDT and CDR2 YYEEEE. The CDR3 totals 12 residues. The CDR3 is CASSLTSGAQFF. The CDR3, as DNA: TGTGCCAGCAGCTTGACTAGCGGGGCGCAGTTCTTC.

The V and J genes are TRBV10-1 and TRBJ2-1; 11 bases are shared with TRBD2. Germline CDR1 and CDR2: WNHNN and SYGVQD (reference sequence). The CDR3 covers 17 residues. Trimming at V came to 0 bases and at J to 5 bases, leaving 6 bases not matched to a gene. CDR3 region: CASSESVAGGRHNEQFF. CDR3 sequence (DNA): TGCGCCAGCAGTGAGTCGGTAGCGGGAGGGAGACACAATGAGCAGTTCTTC.

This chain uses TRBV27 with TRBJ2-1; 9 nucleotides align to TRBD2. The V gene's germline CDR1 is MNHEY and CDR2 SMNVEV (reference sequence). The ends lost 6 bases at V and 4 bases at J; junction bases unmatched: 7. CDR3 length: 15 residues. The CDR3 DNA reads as TGTGCCAGCAGCCCTAGCGGGAATGGTTACAATGAGCAGTTCTTC. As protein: CASSPSGNGYNEQFF.

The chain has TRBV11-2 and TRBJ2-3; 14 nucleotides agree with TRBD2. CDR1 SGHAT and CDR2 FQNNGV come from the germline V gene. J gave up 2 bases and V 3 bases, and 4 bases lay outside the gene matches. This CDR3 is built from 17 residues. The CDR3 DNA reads TGTGCCAGCAGCTTGGGGACTAGCGGGGGCCCCACAGATACGCAGTATTTT. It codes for CASSLGTSGGPTDTQYF.

The CDR3 sequence is CASSATGDGYTF. CDR3 coding DNA: TGCGCCAGCAGTGCAACAGGGGACGGCTACACCTTC. The chain links TRBV10-2 to TRBJ1-2; 7 bases agree with TRBD1. V shed 4 bases, J shed 8 bases, and the junction held 4 bases outside the gene matches. There are 12 residues in the CDR3. Germline V gives CDR1 WSHSY, CDR2 SAAADI.

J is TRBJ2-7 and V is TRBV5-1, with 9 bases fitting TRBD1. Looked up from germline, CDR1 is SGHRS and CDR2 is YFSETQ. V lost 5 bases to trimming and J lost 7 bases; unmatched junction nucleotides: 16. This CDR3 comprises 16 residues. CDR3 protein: CASSRSQDRGVGEQYF. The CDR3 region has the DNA TGCGCCAGCAGTAGGTCTCAGGACAGGGGCGTTGGGGAGCAGTACTTC.

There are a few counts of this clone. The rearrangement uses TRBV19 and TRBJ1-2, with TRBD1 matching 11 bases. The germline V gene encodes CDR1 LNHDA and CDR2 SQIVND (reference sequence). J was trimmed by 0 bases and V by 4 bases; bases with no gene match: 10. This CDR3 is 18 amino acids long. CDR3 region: CASSTAGTGGLANYGYTF. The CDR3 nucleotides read TGTGCCAGTAGTACAGCGGGGACAGGGGGTCTAGCTAACTATGGCTACACCTTC.

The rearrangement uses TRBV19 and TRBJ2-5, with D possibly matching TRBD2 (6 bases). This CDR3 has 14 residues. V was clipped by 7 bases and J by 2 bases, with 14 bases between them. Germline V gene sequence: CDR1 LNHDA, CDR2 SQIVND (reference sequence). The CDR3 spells CASKAASVQETQYF. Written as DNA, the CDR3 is TGTGCCAGTAAGGCAGCTAGCGTACAAGAGACCCAGTACTTC.

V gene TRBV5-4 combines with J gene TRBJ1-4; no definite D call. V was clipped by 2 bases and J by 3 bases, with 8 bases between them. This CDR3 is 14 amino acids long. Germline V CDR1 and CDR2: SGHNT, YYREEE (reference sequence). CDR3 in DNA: TGTGCCAGCAGCTTTTCCGGGGCTAATGAAAAACTGTTTTTT. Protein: CASSFSGANEKLFF.

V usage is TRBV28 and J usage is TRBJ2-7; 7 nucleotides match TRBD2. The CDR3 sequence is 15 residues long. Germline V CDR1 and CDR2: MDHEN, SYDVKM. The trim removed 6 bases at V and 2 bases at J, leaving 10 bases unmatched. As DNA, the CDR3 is TGTGCCAGCAGACCTCAAGGACTAGTGCCCTACGAGCAGTACTTC. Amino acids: CASRPQGLVPYEQYF.

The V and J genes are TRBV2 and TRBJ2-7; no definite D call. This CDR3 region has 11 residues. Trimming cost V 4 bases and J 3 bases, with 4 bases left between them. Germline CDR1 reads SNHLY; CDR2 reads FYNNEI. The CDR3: CASSAGYEQYF. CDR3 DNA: TGTGCCAGCAGTGCGGGCTACGAGCAGTACTTC.